This T cell receptor (beta chain) was observed in a study of cytomegalovirus exposure and HLA in healthy donors. Overall study results and limits: An assumption of roughly uniform sequencing depth across donors underlay the presence/absence analyses.

This clone was recorded a few times. No antigen is known for it. PCR primers comprised 60 Vbeta and 13 Jbeta primers. Clones were sequenced by immunoSEQ multiplex PCR, and TCRdb holds only the in-frame ones, with some missing. The repertoire holds around 39,000 clones, around 62% seen once, with roughly 8.7% in the top ten. Input material: PBMCs. This clonotype originated in a human donor in good health.

The CDR3: CAWSDGLPGNTIYF. In DNA, the CDR3 is TGTGCCTGGAGTGATGGACTTCCTGGAAACACCATATATTTT. The genes are TRBV30 and TRBJ1-3; unclear D gene. The CDR3 loop spans 14 amino acids. The germline V and J ends were trimmed by 1 base and 2 bases, with 9 bases remaining between them. Germline CDR1 GTSNPN, CDR2 SVGIG (reference sequence).